The clone carrying this TCR beta chain was picked up many times. Its matching antigen is unknown. The investigators amplified TCR beta CDR3 regions from RNA transcripts. The TCR CDR3 first-round RT-PCR relied on the HTBI primer set. Using its own MiXCR run on the multiplex PCR reads, TCRdb lists one record per CDR3 protein. Of about 200,000 distinct CDR3 sequences in the sample, roughly 17% were seen once. These data come from a study of T cells in Graves' hyperthyroidism and ophthalmopathy. Findings and caveats of the study: Ophthalmopathy stood apart from stable hyperthyroidism in a 13 V-J model. Blood also contained most expanded thyroid clonotypes above 0.001.

The germline CDR1 and CDR2 sequences are DFQATT and SNEGSKA (reference sequence). This CDR3 region has 13 residues. V lost 8 bases to trimming and J lost 2 bases; unmatched junction nucleotides: 6. The source is a woman aged 50 to 60 with Graves' hyperthyroidism. The sample was blood. This chain links TRBV20-1 with TRBJ2-7; TRBD1 matches 10 bases. CDR3: CSSLGTGAYEQYF. CDR3 sequence (DNA): TGCAGTAGTCTCGGGACAGGGGCCTACGAGCAGTACTTC.